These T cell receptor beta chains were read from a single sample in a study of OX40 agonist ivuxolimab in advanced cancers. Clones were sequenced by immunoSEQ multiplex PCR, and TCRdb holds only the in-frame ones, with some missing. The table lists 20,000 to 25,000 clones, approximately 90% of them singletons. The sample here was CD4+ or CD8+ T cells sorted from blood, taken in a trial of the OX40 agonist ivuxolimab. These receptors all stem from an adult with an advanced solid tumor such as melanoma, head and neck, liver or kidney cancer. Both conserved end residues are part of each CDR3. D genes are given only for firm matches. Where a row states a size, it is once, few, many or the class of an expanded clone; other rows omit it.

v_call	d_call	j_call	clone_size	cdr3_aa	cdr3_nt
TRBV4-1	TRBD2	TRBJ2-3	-	CASRSGTSGTDTQYF	TGCGCCAGCAGATCCGGGACTAGCGGAACAGATACGCAGTATTTT
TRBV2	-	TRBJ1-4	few	CASSENEKLFF	TGTGCCAGCAGTGAAAATGAAAAACTGTTTTTT
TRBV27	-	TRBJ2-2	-	CASSFPGRAKSGELFF	TGTGCCAGCAGTTTTCCGGGCAGGGCTAAGTCCGGGGAGCTGTTTTTT
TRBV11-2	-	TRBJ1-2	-	CASSFMGANYGYTF	TGTGCCAGCAGCTTCATGGGAGCAAACTATGGCTACACCTTC
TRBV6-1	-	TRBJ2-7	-	CASSEGPGSSYEQYF	TGTGCCAGCAGTGAAGGACCAGGGAGCTCCTACGAGCAGTACTTC
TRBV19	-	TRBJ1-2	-	CASSIGWGARYGYTF	TGTGCCAGTAGTATCGGTTGGGGGGCCCGGTATGGCTACACCTTC
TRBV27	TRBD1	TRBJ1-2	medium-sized	CASSLGQGDYGYTF	TGTGCCAGCAGTTTAGGACAGGGTGACTATGGCTACACCTTC
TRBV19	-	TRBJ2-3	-	CASSTRQEKGDTQYF	TGTGCCAGTAGTACTCGACAGGAAAAGGGAGATACGCAGTATTTT
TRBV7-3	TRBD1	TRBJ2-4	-	CASSYRGGDPKDIQYF	TGTGCCAGCAGCTACAGGGGTGGGGACCCAAAAGACATTCAGTACTTC
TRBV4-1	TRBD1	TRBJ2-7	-	CASSQVGDSSYEQYF	TGCGCCAGCAGCCAAGTGGGGGACAGCTCCTACGAGCAGTACTTC
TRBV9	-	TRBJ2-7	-	CASSDGGGAYEQYF	TGTGCCAGCAGCGACGGCGGTGGAGCGTACGAGCAGTACTTC
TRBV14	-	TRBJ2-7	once	CASSFTDYEQYF	TGTGCCAGCAGTTTTACAGACTACGAGCAGTACTTC
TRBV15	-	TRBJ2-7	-	CATSTTFAGAGSEPREQYF	TGTGCCACCAGCACGACGTTCGCTGGGGCAGGGTCGGAACCTAGGGAGCAGTACTTC
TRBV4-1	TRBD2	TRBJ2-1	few	CASSQAGVYEQFF	TGCGCCAGCAGCCAGGCGGGAGTTTATGAGCAGTTCTTC
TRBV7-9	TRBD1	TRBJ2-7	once	CASSLVQGAGGYEQYF	TGTGCCAGCAGCTTAGTTCAGGGGGCTGGCGGCTACGAGCAGTACTTC
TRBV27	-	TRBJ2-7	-	CASSLSPHYEQYF	TGTGCCAGCAGTTTATCTCCCCACTACGAGCAGTACTTC
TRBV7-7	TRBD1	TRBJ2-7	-	CASSLGQGAGYEQYF	TGTGCTAGCAGCTTAGGACAGGGGGCCGGCTACGAGCAGTACTTC
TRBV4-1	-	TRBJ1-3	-	CASSQQKAIYF	TGCGCCAGCAGCCAACAGAAGGCAATATATTTT
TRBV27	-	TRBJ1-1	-	CASSPAGLNTEAFF	TGTGCCAGCAGCCCGGCGGGGTTGAACACTGAAGCTTTCTTT
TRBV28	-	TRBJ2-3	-	CASSLLGEDTDTQYF	TGTGCCAGCAGTCTGTTGGGGGAGGACACAGATACGCAGTATTTT
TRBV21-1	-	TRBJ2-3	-	CASSATTGLRTDTQYF	TGTGCCAGCAGCGCGACGACAGGGCTACGCACAGATACGCAGTATTTT
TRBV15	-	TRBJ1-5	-	CATSRDSNTGISNQPQHF	TGTGCCACCAGCAGAGATAGTAATACAGGAATTAGCAATCAGCCCCAGCATTTT